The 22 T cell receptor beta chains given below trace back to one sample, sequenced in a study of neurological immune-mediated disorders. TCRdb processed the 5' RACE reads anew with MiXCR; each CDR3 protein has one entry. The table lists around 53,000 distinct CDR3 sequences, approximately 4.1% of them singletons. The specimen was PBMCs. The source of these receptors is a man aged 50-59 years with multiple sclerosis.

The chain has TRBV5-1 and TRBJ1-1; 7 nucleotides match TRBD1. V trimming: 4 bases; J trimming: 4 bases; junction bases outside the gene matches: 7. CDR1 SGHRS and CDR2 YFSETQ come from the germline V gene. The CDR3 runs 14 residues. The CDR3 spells CASSQTGLFTEAFF. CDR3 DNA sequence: TGCGCCAGCAGCCAGACAGGGCTATTCACTGAAGCTTTCTTT.

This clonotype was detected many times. As DNA, the CDR3 is TGTGCCAGCATTCGGGGTTACAATGAGCAGTTCTTC. Translating gives CASIRGYNEQFF. This chain uses TRBV12-3 or TRBV12-4 with TRBJ2-1; a possible D gene is TRBD2 (5 bases). The V gene lost 7 bases and the J gene lost 4 bases, with 8 bases spanning the gap. This CDR3 spans 12 amino acids.

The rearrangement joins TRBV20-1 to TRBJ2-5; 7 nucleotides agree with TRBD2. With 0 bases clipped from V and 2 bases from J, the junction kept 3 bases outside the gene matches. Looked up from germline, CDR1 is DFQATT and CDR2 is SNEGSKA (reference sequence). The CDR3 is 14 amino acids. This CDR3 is CSARDPSGQETQYF. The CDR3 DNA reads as TGCAGTGCTAGAGACCCTAGCGGACAAGAGACCCAGTACTTC.

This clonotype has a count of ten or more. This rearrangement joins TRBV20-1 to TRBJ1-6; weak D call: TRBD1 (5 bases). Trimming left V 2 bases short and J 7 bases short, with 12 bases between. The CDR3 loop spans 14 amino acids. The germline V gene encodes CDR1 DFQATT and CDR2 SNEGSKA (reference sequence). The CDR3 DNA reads TGCAGTGCTAGATCCCTCGGGACCAATTCACCCCTCCACTTT. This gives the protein CSARSLGTNSPLHF.

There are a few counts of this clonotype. The CDR3 reads CASSPYDAAGVVYEQYF. The CDR3 bases are TGTGCCAGCAGCCCCTATGATGCCGCGGGGGTTGTCTACGAGCAGTACTTC. The chain uses TRBV7-2 and TRBJ2-7; 7 bases align to TRBD2. The length of the CDR3 is 17 residues. The germline V gene has CDR1 SGHTA and CDR2 FQGNSA. With 5 bases clipped from V and 3 bases from J, the junction kept 16 bases outside the gene matches.

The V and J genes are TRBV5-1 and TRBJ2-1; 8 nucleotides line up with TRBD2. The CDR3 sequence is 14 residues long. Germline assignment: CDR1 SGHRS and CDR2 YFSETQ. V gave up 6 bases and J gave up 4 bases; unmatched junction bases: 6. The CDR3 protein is CASKSGGPYNEQFF. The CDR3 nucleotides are TGCGCCAGCAAGAGCGGGGGCCCATACAATGAGCAGTTCTTC. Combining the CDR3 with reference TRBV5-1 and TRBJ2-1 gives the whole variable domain KAGVTQTPRYLIKTRGQQVTLSCSPISGHRSVSWYQQTPGQGLQFLFEYFSETQRNKGNFPGRFSGRQFSNSRSEMNVSTLELGDSALYLCASKSGGPYNEQFFGPGTRLTVL.

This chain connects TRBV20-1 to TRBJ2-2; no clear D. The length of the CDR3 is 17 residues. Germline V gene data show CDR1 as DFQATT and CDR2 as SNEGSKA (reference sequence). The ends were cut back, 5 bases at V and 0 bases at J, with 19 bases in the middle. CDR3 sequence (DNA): TGCAGTGCTGCCTCCCCGGAAATGTTCGCGAACACCGGGGAGCTGTTTTTT. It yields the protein CSAASPEMFANTGELFF.

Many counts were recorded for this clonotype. DNA of the CDR3: TGTGCCAGCACCTCGGACGGCGGGTACACCGGGGAGCTGTTTTTT. Its protein product is CASTSDGGYTGELFF. The chain joins TRBV28 to TRBJ2-2; D is perhaps TRBD2 (5 bases). Trimming left V 7 bases short and J 3 bases short, with 15 bases between. This CDR3 is 15 amino acids long. Germline V CDR1 and CDR2: MDHEN, SYDVKM. Based on the CDR3 plus reference TRBV28 and TRBJ2-2, the full variable domain is DVKVTQSSRYLVKRTGEKVFLECVQDMDHENMFWYRQDPGLGLRLIYFSYDVKMKEKGDIPEGYSVSREKKERFSLILESASTNQTSMYLCASTSDGGYTGELFFGEGSRLTVL.

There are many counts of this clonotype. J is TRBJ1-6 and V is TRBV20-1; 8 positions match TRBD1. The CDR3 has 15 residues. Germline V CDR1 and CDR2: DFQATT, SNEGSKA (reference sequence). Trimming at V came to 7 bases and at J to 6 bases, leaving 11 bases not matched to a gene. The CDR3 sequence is CSVTSGQGLNSPLHF. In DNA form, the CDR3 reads TGCAGTGTCACCTCCGGACAGGGACTTAATTCACCCCTCCACTTT.

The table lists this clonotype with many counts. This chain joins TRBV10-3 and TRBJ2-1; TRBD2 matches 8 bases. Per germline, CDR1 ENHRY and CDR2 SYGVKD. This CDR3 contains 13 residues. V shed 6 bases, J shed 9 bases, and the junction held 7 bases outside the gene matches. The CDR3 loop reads CAISPGGLGEQFF. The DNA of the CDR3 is TGTGCCATCAGCCCGGGGGGGCTAGGTGAGCAGTTCTTC.

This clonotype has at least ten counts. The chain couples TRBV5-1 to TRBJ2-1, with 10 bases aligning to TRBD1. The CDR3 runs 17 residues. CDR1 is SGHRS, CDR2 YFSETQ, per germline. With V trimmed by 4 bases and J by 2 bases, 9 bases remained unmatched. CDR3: CASSPVWGTGAYNEQFF. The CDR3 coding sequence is TGCGCCAGCAGCCCGGTTTGGGGGACAGGGGCCTACAATGAGCAGTTCTTC. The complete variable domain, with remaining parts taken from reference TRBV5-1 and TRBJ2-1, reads KAGVTQTPRYLIKTRGQQVTLSCSPISGHRSVSWYQQTPGQGLQFLFEYFSETQRNKGNFPGRFSGRQFSNSRSEMNVSTLELGDSALYLCASSPVWGTGAYNEQFFGPGTRLTVL.

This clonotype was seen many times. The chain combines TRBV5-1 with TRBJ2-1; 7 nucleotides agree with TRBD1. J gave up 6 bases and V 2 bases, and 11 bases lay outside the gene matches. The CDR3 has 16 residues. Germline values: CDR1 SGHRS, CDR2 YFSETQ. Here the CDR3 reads CASSLVPGGVSNEQFF. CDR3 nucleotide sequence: TGCGCCAGCAGCTTAGTCCCAGGGGGAGTAAGCAATGAGCAGTTCTTC.

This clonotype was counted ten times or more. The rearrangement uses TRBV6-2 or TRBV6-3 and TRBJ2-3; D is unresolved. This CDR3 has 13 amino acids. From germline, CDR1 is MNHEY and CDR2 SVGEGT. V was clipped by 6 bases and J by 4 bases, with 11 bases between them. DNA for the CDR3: TGTGCCAGCAGCAAACAGTGGGCAGATACGCAGTATTTT. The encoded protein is CASSKQWADTQYF.

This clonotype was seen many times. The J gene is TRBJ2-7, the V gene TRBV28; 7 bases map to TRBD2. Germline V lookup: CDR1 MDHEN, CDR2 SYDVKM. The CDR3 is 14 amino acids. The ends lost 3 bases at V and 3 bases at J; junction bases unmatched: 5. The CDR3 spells CASSLPAGVYEQYF. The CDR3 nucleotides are TGTGCCAGCAGTTTGCCGGCGGGAGTCTACGAGCAGTACTTC.

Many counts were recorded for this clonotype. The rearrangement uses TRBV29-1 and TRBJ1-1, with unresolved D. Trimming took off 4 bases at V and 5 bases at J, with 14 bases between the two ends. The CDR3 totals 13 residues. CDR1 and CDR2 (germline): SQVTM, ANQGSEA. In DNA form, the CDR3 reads TGCAGCGTTGGGTTCTCTGACGGAACTGAAGCTTTCTTT. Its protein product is CSVGFSDGTEAFF.

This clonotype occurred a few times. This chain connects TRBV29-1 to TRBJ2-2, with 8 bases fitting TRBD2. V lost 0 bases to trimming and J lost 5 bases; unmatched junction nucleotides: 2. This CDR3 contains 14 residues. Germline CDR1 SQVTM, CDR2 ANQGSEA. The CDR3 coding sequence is TGCAGCGTTGAAGAGCTAGCGGGTACCGGGGAGCTGTTTTTT. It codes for CSVEELAGTGELFF.

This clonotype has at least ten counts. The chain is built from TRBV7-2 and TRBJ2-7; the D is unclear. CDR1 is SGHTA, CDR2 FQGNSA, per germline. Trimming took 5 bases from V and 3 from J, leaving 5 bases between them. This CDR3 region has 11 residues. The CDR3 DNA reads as TGTGCCAGCAGCCCCGTCTACGAGCAGTACTTC. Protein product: CASSPVYEQYF. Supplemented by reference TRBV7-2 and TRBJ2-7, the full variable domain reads GAGVSQSPSNKVTEKGKDVELRCDPISGHTALYWYRQSLGQGLEFLIYFQGNSAPDKSGLPSDRFSAERTGGSVSTLTIQRTQQEDSAVYLCASSPVYEQYFGPGTRLTVT.

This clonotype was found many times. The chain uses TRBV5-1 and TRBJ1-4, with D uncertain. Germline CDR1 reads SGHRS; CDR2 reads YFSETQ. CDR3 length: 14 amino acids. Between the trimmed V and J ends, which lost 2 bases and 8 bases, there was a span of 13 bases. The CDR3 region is CASSFGTDEEKLFF. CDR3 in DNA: TGCGCCAGCAGCTTTGGAACAGATGAAGAAAAACTGTTTTTT.

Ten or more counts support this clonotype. CDR3 sequence (DNA): TGCGCCAGCAGCCCGGGAGAACAGGCCCCACGATACTACGAGCAGTACTTC. Translation: CASSPGEQAPRYYEQYF. This sequence joins TRBV5-1 and TRBJ2-7, with D possibly matching TRBD2 (6 bases). V lost 4 bases, J lost 3 bases, and 23 bases lay in between. CDR3 length equals 17 residues. Germline lookup yields CDR1 SGHRS and CDR2 YFSETQ.

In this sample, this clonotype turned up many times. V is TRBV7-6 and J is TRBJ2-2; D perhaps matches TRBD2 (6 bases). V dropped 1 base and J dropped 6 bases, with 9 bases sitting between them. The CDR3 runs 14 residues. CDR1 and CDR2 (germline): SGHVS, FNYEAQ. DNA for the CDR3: TGTGCCAGCAGCTTAGTTACGGGGGCCGGGGAGCTGTTTTTT. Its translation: CASSLVTGAGELFF.

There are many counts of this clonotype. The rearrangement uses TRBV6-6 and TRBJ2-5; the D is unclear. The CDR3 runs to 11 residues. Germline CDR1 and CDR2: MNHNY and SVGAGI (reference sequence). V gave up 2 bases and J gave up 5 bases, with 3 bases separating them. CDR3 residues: CASSYGETQYF. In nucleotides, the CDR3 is TGTGCCAGCAGTTACGGGGAGACCCAGTACTTC.

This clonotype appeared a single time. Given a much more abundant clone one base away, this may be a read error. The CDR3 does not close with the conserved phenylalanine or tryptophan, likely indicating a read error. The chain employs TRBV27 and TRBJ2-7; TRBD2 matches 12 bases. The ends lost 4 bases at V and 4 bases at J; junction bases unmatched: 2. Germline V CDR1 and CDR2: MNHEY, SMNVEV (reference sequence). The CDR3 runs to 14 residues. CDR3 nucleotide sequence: TGTGCCAGCAGTTCTAGCGGGAGGGCATACGAGCAGTACATC. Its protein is CASSSSGRAYEQYI.